This T cell receptor beta chain was captured in a study of blood T cell repertoires in COVID-19. About the study: Samples of COVID-19 (acute and convalescent) were obtained from the United States, Italy and Spain. PBMCs, B-cell-depleted T cells, or T cells were the source of the cDNA or gDNA that made up the material.

The sample holds a few counts of this clone. Per the original data handling: Nucleated cell counts were estimated from reference gene primer amplification. This table comes from immunoSEQ multiplex PCR, and its TCRdb copy is limited to in-frame clones, with some not included. The V and J calls and clone size were taken over from that table, and D and trimming were inferred from the DNA. This sample has 50,000 to 75,000 clones, with less than 85% found just once. Germline V gene data show CDR1 as SNHLY and CDR2 as FYNNEI. CDR3 size: 19 residues. The junction had 20 bases not matched to a gene; V was cut back by 6 bases and J by 6 bases.

This clonotype was obtained from a man aged 55-75 years with acute or convalescent COVID-19. Sequences were obtained from peripheral blood. The rearrangement links TRBV2 to TRBJ1-2, with 12 positions matching TRBD1. Written as DNA, the CDR3 is TGTGCCAGCAGGAGAAGTTCCGGGACAGGGGGCCGGGGGCCCCATGGCTACACCTTC. Translating gives CASRRSSGTGGRGPHGYTF.